These 19 T cell receptor beta chains share one sample of origin, sequenced in a study of T cell repertoires in cytomegalovirus infection. TCRdb processed the reads anew with MiXCR; each CDR3 protein has one entry. The sample includes about 310,000 distinct CDR3 sequences, around 25% of them seen just once. Antigens of these TCRs are unknown. The sample consisted of cultured PBMCs, taken from culture after CMV antigen stimulation. Receptor source: a human donor in good health (CMV status not recorded). Some clones in this sample may be carry-over from other donors' samples.

This clonotype appeared a few times. This chain links TRBV7-9 with TRBJ2-5, with D perhaps matching TRBD2 (6 bases). This CDR3 region has 14 residues. The V and J ends lost 5 bases and 5 bases respectively, with 15 bases between them. Germline assignment: CDR1 SEHNR and CDR2 FQNEAQ (reference sequence). This CDR3 reads CASSLPEGWETQYF. CDR3 DNA: TGTGCCAGCAGCCTTCCGGAGGGCTGGGAGACCCAGTACTTC.

This clonotype appeared many times. The J gene is TRBJ1-2, the V gene TRBV7-2; D remains unclear. Trimming cost V 5 bases and J 4 bases, with 11 bases left between them. This CDR3 contains 13 residues. Germline CDR1 SGHTA, CDR2 FQGNSA. This chain's CDR3 is CASSVNPPYGYTF. The CDR3 bases are TGTGCCAGCAGCGTTAACCCCCCCTATGGCTACACCTTC.

The chain links TRBV4-3 to TRBJ1-4; D possibly corresponds to TRBD1 (6 bases). This CDR3 has 14 amino acids. The V end lost 4 bases, the J end lost 6 bases, and 12 bases lay between the germline ends. In germline, CDR1 is LGHNA, CDR2 YSLEER. CDR3 protein: CASSPGQLDEKLFF. DNA of the CDR3: TGCGCCAGCAGCCCAGGACAGTTGGATGAAAAACTGTTTTTT.

This clonotype was recorded many times. The V gene is TRBV7-6, the J gene TRBJ1-1; D uncertain. CDR1 and CDR2 from the germline V gene are SGHVS and FNYEAQ. V was trimmed by 2 bases and J by 2 bases, leaving 9 bases between them. The CDR3 length is 14 residues. This CDR3 is CASSLKNLNTEAFF. The DNA for the CDR3 is TGTGCCAGCAGCTTAAAGAACCTAAACACTGAAGCTTTCTTT.

This clonotype was picked up many times. The chain recombines TRBV7-9 with TRBJ1-2; 9 nucleotides agree with TRBD1. The CDR3 has 13 residues. Germline CDR1 SEHNR, CDR2 FQNEAQ (reference sequence). V was clipped by 5 bases and J by 8 bases; unmatched bases: 6. CDR3 bases: TGTGCCAGCAGCCCACAGGGGGCGCAGGGCTACACCTTC. Its translation is CASSPQGAQGYTF.

This clonotype was counted only a few times. The chain carries TRBV13 and TRBJ2-3; D is uncertain. Trimming stripped 0 bases from V and 2 bases from J, with 9 bases between. The germline V gene has CDR1 PRHDT and CDR2 FYEKMQ (reference sequence). The CDR3 covers 15 residues. DNA for the CDR3: TGTGCCAGCAGCTTAGGCGGCTTCTCCACAGATACGCAGTATTTT. Its translation: CASSLGGFSTDTQYF.

The chain links TRBV9 to TRBJ2-3, with D perhaps TRBD1 (6 bases). The CDR3 is made up of 15 amino acids. V gave up 0 bases and J gave up 2 bases, with 10 bases separating them. CDR1 is SGDLS, CDR2 YYNGEE, per germline. As DNA, the CDR3 is TGTGCCAGCAGCGTAGGATGGACAGACACAGATACGCAGTATTTT. Its protein is CASSVGWTDTDTQYF.

The genes are TRBV14 and TRBJ2-1; 14 bases map to TRBD2. Trimming removed 1 base from V and 10 bases from J; junction bases left unmatched: 6. The CDR3 loop spans 16 amino acids. The germline CDR1 and CDR2 sequences are SGHDN and FVKESK. The CDR3 is CASSQGGLAGVREQFF. The CDR3 DNA reads as TGTGCCAGCAGCCAAGGGGGACTAGCGGGAGTTAGAGAGCAGTTCTTC. Variable domain in full (rest from reference TRBV14 and TRBJ2-1): EAGVTQFPSHSVIEKGQTVTLRCDPISGHDNLYWYRRVMGKEIKFLLHFVKESKQDESGMPNNRFLAERTGGTYSTLKVQPAELEDSGVYFCASSQGGLAGVREQFFGPGTRLTVL.

The chain joins TRBV7-8 to TRBJ2-7; D is possibly TRBD1 (5 bases). Germline V gene lookup returns CDR1 SGHVS and CDR2 FQNEAQ. Between the trimmed V and J ends, which lost 2 bases and 7 bases, there was a span of 21 bases. This CDR3 contains 16 residues. The CDR3 DNA reads TGTGCCAGCAGCTTATTTTGGACAATCCTAGAAAGGGAGCAGTACTTC. Protein sequence: CASSLFWTILEREQYF.

The chain has TRBV11-2 and TRBJ2-7, with 7 bases identical to TRBD1. The CDR3 totals 14 residues. CDR1 SGHAT and CDR2 FQNNGV come from the germline V gene. The V and J ends lost 1 base and 2 bases, in that order; junction bases with no gene match: 2. The CDR3 region is CASSLAGGTYEQYV. Written as DNA, the CDR3 is TGTGCCAGCAGCTTAGCAGGGGGAACCTACGAGCAGTACGTC.

This clonotype has a handful of counts. V usage is TRBV28 and J usage is TRBJ1-2; D perhaps matches TRBD1 (5 bases). The germline gives CDR1 MDHEN, CDR2 SYDVKM. V dropped 3 bases and J dropped 3 bases, with 8 bases sitting between them. The length of the CDR3 is 13 residues. The CDR3 reads CASSFGRDYGYTF. The CDR3 bases are TGTGCCAGCAGTTTCGGCAGGGACTATGGCTACACCTTC.

The chain joins TRBV7-9 to TRBJ1-2; D perhaps matches TRBD1 (5 bases). The CDR3 contains 15 residues. V was cut by 1 base and J by 4 bases, with 13 bases left in between. Germline CDR1 SEHNR, CDR2 FQNEAQ (reference sequence). The CDR3 DNA sequence: TGTGCCAGCAGCTTAGTTTCTTGGGGGGTCTATGGCTACACCTTC. This translates into CASSLVSWGVYGYTF.

This clonotype was seen a handful of times. The chain is built from TRBV10-3 and TRBJ2-1; D call uncertain. Germline lookup yields CDR1 ENHRY and CDR2 SYGVKD. V shed 10 bases and J shed 5 bases, with 12 bases lying between them. The CDR3 has 12 residues. The CDR3 nucleotides are TGTGCCACCTCCACCGAAGACAATGAGCAGTTCTTC. This codes for CATSTEDNEQFF.

A few counts support this clonotype. The chain links TRBV28 to TRBJ1-1; possible D gene TRBD1, 6 bases. Per the germline V gene, CDR1 is MDHEN and CDR2 is SYDVKM. Trimming left V 3 bases short and J 4 bases short, with 9 bases between. The CDR3 is 13 amino acids. CDR3 in amino acids: CASSLRGTTEAFF. The CDR3 DNA follows: TGTGCCAGCAGTTTGAGGGGGACCACTGAAGCTTTCTTT.

This clonotype was recorded at least ten times. The J gene is TRBJ2-1, the V gene TRBV7-6; 9 nucleotides agree with TRBD1. Germline loops: CDR1 SGHVS, CDR2 FNYEAQ. With V trimmed by 0 bases and J by 3 bases, 9 bases remained unmatched. This CDR3 has 18 residues. As DNA, the CDR3 is TGTGCCAGCAGCTTAGCACAGGGGGCCATCCCCCTCTACAATGAGCAGTTCTTC. It encodes CASSLAQGAIPLYNEQFF.

This clonotype was seen many times. J is TRBJ1-2 and V is TRBV7-2, with 7 bases identical to TRBD1. The CDR3 is made up of 12 amino acids. The germline V gene encodes CDR1 SGHTA and CDR2 FQGNSA. The junction had 4 bases not matched to a gene; V was cut back by 4 bases and J by 8 bases. CDR3 in amino acids: CASSSPGGGYTF. DNA for the CDR3: TGTGCCAGCAGCTCTCCAGGGGGAGGCTACACCTTC.

This clonotype has more than one count but fewer than ten. V gene TRBV12-3 or TRBV12-4 combines with J gene TRBJ2-1; the match to TRBD2 covers 8 bases. The CDR3 has 14 residues. V dropped 7 bases and J dropped 6; count of bases not matched to a gene: 8. The CDR3 protein is CASISRAGGNEQFF. For the CDR3, the DNA is TGTGCCAGCATTTCCCGGGCGGGAGGCAATGAGCAGTTCTTC.

At least ten counts were recorded for this clonotype. The chain carries TRBV7-8 and TRBJ2-1, with unresolved D. The ends were cut back, 1 base at V and 8 bases at J, with 18 bases in the middle. The CDR3 sequence is 16 residues long. The germline CDR1 and CDR2 sequences are SGHVS and FQNEAQ. The CDR3 loop is CASSLVWVPRGDEQFF. Written as DNA, the CDR3 is TGTGCCAGCAGCTTAGTCTGGGTTCCCAGAGGCGATGAGCAGTTCTTC.

This chain joins TRBV27 and TRBJ2-7; D perhaps matches TRBD1 (5 bases). CDR3 length equals 14 residues. From germline, CDR1 is MNHEY and CDR2 SMNVEV (reference sequence). Trimming stripped 2 bases from V and 4 bases from J, with 12 bases between. CDR3 protein: CASSLKGFRYEQYF. The CDR3 DNA is TGTGCCAGCAGTTTAAAGGGGTTTCGTTACGAGCAGTACTTC.